The rows below give T cell receptor beta chains drawn from one sample of a study of metastatic and nonmetastatic thyroid tumors. TCRdb used MiXCR to call clones anew from the PCR reads. The table shows 25,000 to 35,000 clones, with around a fifth occurring only once. Sequences were obtained from blood. The origin of the receptors is a female donor with papillary thyroid cancer or a benign thyroid nodule (not recorded which). Some clones in this sample may be carry-over from other donors' samples. The CDR3 runs from the conserved cysteine through the conserved F or W. A D gene is named only where the DNA matches it firmly. The size of a clone is reported for some rows only, either as once, few or many, or as a class for expanded clones.

d_call,j_call,cdr3_length,clone_size,v_call,cdr3_nt,cdr3_aa
NA,TRBJ2-2,18,NA,TRBV6-5,TGTGCCAGCAGTTACTCGATACCTAGCGTTTATGACACCGGGGAGCTGTTTTTT,CASSYSIPSVYDTGELFF
NA,TRBJ2-7,14,few,TRBV6-2/TRBV6-3,TGTGCCAGCAGTTACTCGGAACAGGGCCACGAGCAGTACTTC,CASSYSEQGHEQYF
NA,TRBJ1-3,15,many,TRBV10-3,TGTGCCATCAGTGACCCGGGACGGGTTGGAGGCACCATATATTTT,CAISDPGRVGGTIYF
TRBD1,TRBJ1-2,13,many,TRBV20-1,TGCAGTGCTGGAGAGGACAGGGAAGCTGGCTACACCTTC,CSAGEDREAGYTF
NA,TRBJ2-2,15,NA,TRBV6-1,TGTGCGAGCATCCTCCGTATGGCGTACACCGGGGATCTGTTTTTT,CASILRMAYTGDLFF
NA,TRBJ2-7,14,NA,TRBV7-8,TGTGCCAGCAGCTCCGGGACATTGGTCTACGAGCAGTACTTC,CASSSGTLVYEQYF
NA,TRBJ1-2,15,NA,TRBV30,TGTGCCTGGAGTCTAGGGTTGACCGGCATAAAGGGCTACACCTTC,CAWSLGLTGIKGYTF
NA,TRBJ1-3,16,many,TRBV18,TGTGCCAGCTCACCACGGGTGGGAAACTCTGGAAACACCATATATTTT,CASSPRVGNSGNTIYF
TRBD1,TRBJ1-5,14,NA,TRBV5-4,TGTGCCAGCAGCCTCCACGGACAGGACAAGCCCCAGCATTTT,CASSLHGQDKPQHF
NA,TRBJ1-3,16,many,TRBV28,TGTGCCAGCACCTTTTTTGGAGGGGCTGCCGGAAACACCATATATTTT,CASTFFGGAAGNTIYF
NA,TRBJ2-3,13,few,TRBV28,TGTGCCAGCAGTTCACGTGAGACAGATACGCAGTATTTT,CASSSRETDTQYF
NA,TRBJ2-7,14,NA,TRBV7-8,TGTGCCAGCAGCCGATTGGGGGGGCTCAACGAGCGGTACTTC,CASSRLGGLNERYF
TRBD1,TRBJ2-3,11,medium-sized,TRBV6-1,TGTGCGGGACAGGTTGCAGATACGCAGTATTTT,CAGQVADTQYF
NA,TRBJ1-3,14,NA,TRBV6-1,TGTGCCAGCAGTGAACTAGGTACTGGAAACACCATATATTTT,CASSELGTGNTIYF
NA,TRBJ2-2,14,few,TRBV24-1,TGTGCCACCAGTGGTTCGGCCGGTGCGGGGGAGCTGTTTTTT,CATSGSAGAGELFF
NA,TRBJ1-2,12,many,TRBV7-2,TGTGCCAGCAGCACCCAGGGTTATGGCTACACCTTC,CASSTQGYGYTF
TRBD1,TRBJ2-5,17,NA,TRBV4-1,TGCGCCAGCAGCCAAGGACCAGCGGACAGGGGGCCAGAGACCCAGTACTTC,CASSQGPADRGPETQYF
NA,TRBJ2-1,14,NA,TRBV5-1,TGCGCCAGCAGCCTTCACTACAGGGACCATGAGCAGTTCTTC,CASSLHYRDHEQFF
TRBD2,TRBJ2-5,13,medium-sized,TRBV6-1,TGTGCCAGCAGAGCGGGAGTAGAAGAGACCCAGTACTTC,CASRAGVEETQYF
NA,TRBJ2-6,14,many,TRBV7-6,TGTGCCAGCAGCCTAAGCTCTGGGGCCAACGTCCTGACTTTC,CASSLSSGANVLTF
NA,TRBJ2-3,13,NA,TRBV30,TGTGCCTGGAGTGGGGGGGATCGTAATACGCAGTATTTT,CAWSGGDRNTQYF
NA,TRBJ1-2,12,NA,TRBV6-1,TGTGCCAGCAGCCCAGGGGTATATGGCTACACCTTC,CASSPGVYGYTF
TRBD1,TRBJ2-7,11,few,TRBV24-1,TGTGCCACCGACAGGGGCTACGAGCAGTACTTC,CATDRGYEQYF
NA,TRBJ1-2,15,many,TRBV3-1,TGTGCCAGCAGCACTCGGGACCCCACGGACTATGGCTACACCTTC,CASSTRDPTDYGYTF
TRBD2,TRBJ2-1,15,NA,TRBV15,TGTGCCACCAGCAGAGAAGGGACTAGTTACAATGAGCAGTTCTTC,CATSREGTSYNEQFF
NA,TRBJ1-2,15,few,TRBV27,TGTGCCAGCAGTTTATCTCAGGGTGGACTCTATGGCTACACCTTC,CASSLSQGGLYGYTF
TRBD1,TRBJ1-1,15,few,TRBV19,TGTGCCAGTAGTAGAAAACAGGGGATGAACACTGAAGCTTTCTTT,CASSRKQGMNTEAFF
TRBD1,TRBJ1-2,18,few,TRBV9,TGTGCCAGCAGCCCACAGGGGGGACAGCCAGGTTTGGACTATGGCTACACCTTC,CASSPQGGQPGLDYGYTF
TRBD2,TRBJ2-2,13,few,TRBV2,TGTGCCAGCAGCGGGACTATTCTGGGGGAGCTGTTTTTT,CASSGTILGELFF
TRBD1,TRBJ2-2,15,many,TRBV10-3,TGTGCCATCAGGAGACAGGGGGCCGACACCGGGGAGCTGTTTTTT,CAIRRQGADTGELFF
NA,TRBJ2-1,13,few,TRBV12-5,TGTGCTAGTGGTTTTGACAGCCACAATGAGCAGTTCTTC,CASGFDSHNEQFF
NA,TRBJ2-1,15,few,TRBV6-1,TGTGCCAGCAGCCCCAGGGTTGGCTCCTACAATGAGCAGTTCTTC,CASSPRVGSYNEQFF
TRBD2,TRBJ2-3,18,NA,TRBV7-6,TGTGCCAGCAGCTTAGGGGGTCCGGGACTAGCGGGGGCAGATACGCAGTATTTT,CASSLGGPGLAGADTQYF
NA,TRBJ2-1,16,NA,TRBV12-3/TRBV12-4,TGTGCCAGCAGTTTTTTGAGTGGGGGTGCCTACAATGAGCAGTTCTTC,CASSFLSGGAYNEQFF
NA,TRBJ2-7,17,many,TRBV2,TGTGCCAGCAGTGACGTTCTTTTACAGGACGGCCATCTCGAGCAGTACTTC,CASSDVLLQDGHLEQYF
TRBD1,TRBJ2-7,16,many,TRBV18,TGTGCCAGCTCACCTCGTTCCGGGACAGGGAATAACGAGCAGTACTTC,CASSPRSGTGNNEQYF
TRBD2,TRBJ2-2,18,medium-sized,TRBV12-3/TRBV12-4,TGTGCCAGCAGTTTAGAACCAGGACTAGCGGGAGCTATCGGGGAGCTGTTTTTT,CASSLEPGLAGAIGELFF
NA,TRBJ2-3,16,NA,TRBV5-1,TGCGCCAGCAGCAGGTTGAATGGGGCCTCCGTTGATACGCAGTATTTT,CASSRLNGASVDTQYF
NA,TRBJ2-1,15,many,TRBV4-3,TGCGCCAGCAGCCATGGTAGCGGCTCCTACAATGAGCAGTTCTTC,CASSHGSGSYNEQFF
NA,TRBJ1-4,15,NA,TRBV30,TGTGCCTGGAGAGGGGGAATTGGGACTAATGAAAAACTGTTTTTT,CAWRGGIGTNEKLFF
NA,TRBJ1-1,13,NA,TRBV6-1,TGTGCCAGCAGTGAAGCTGAGGAGCTTGAAGCTTTCTTT,CASSEAEELEAFF
NA,TRBJ2-2,13,many,TRBV2,TGTGCCAGCAGTCGACAGTACACCGGGGAGCTGTTTTTT,CASSRQYTGELFF
NA,TRBJ2-5,14,NA,TRBV6-1,TGTGCCAGCACCCGGACCTGGTACCAAGAGACCCAGTACTTC,CASTRTWYQETQYF
NA,TRBJ1-5,14,few,TRBV5-1,TGCGCCAGCAGAGTCGGGGCAGGGACTCAGCCCCAGCATTTT,CASRVGAGTQPQHF
TRBD1,TRBJ1-4,14,medium-sized,TRBV13,TGTGCCAGCAGCCCCACAGGGGGCGAGGAAAAACTGTTTTTT,CASSPTGGEEKLFF
TRBD2,TRBJ2-7,13,NA,TRBV19,TGTGCCAGTAGTCCGGGGGGATCCTACGAGCAGTACTTC,CASSPGGSYEQYF
NA,TRBJ2-7,15,NA,TRBV5-1,TGCGCCAGCAGCTGGGGAGGTAGCGGAGTGCAGGAGCAGTACTTC,CASSWGGSGVQEQYF
TRBD1,TRBJ2-7,13,NA,TRBV29-1,TGCAGCGTTGTGACAGGGGCGAACTACGAGCAGTACTTC,CSVVTGANYEQYF
NA,TRBJ1-5,15,few,TRBV6-1,TGTGCCAGCAGTGTTGGCAGAATTGGGGGTCAGCCCCAGCATTTT,CASSVGRIGGQPQHF
TRBD1,TRBJ2-2,12,NA,TRBV6-1,TGTGCCAGCAGCACAGGGGACGGGGAGCTGTTTTTT,CASSTGDGELFF
TRBD1,TRBJ1-4,17,many,TRBV20-1,TGCAGTGCTAGCGGGGACAGTAGATTTCCAACTAATGAAAAACTGTTTTTT,CSASGDSRFPTNEKLFF
NA,TRBJ2-2,16,NA,TRBV11-2,TGTGCCAGCAGCTTTTTTTGGGGGCCACTTAACGGGGAGCTGTTTTTT,CASSFFWGPLNGELFF
NA,TRBJ2-7,13,NA,TRBV30,TGTGCCTGGACCCTATTGAGCTCCTACGAGCAGTACTTC,CAWTLLSSYEQYF
TRBD1,TRBJ1-5,17,many,TRBV29-1,TGCAGCGTGAGCGATTGGGGGACAGGGGGCCTTAATCAGCCCCAGCATTTT,CSVSDWGTGGLNQPQHF